The TCR beta chain described here comes from a study of blood T cell repertoires in COVID-19. In the source study's methods: Counts of nucleated cells, estimated from reference gene primer amplification, were obtained. The assay was immunoSEQ multiplex PCR, and TCRdb's table has in-frame clones only and misses some. V and J calls and clone size follow that table, whereas D and trimming were derived from the DNA. This repertoire shows 85,000 to 90,000 clones, 80% to 95% found once; its top ten account for about 2.3%. This CDR3 has 14 amino acids. CDR1 and CDR2 (germline): SGHRS, YFSETQ. V was shortened by 4 bases and J by 8 bases, with 18 bases between the two germline ends.

The source of this sequence is a human donor with active COVID-19. The donor label of this sample is uncertain. The sequenced sample was peripheral blood. V usage is TRBV5-1 and J usage is TRBJ1-1, with a weak D call TRBD1 (5 bases). The CDR3 reads CASSLEGREDEAFF. For the CDR3, the DNA is TGCGCCAGCAGCCTTGAAGGCAGGGAGGACGAAGCTTTCTTT.